One and the same sample provided the 17 T cell receptor beta chains below, sequenced in a study of blood T cell repertoires in COVID-19 (dated by TCRdb to 2020 to 2021). Library generation was performed with the immunoSEQ multiplex PCR assay. Held by TCRdb, this immuneACCESS table contains in-frame sequences only and omits some clones. Under half of the omission traces to an unresolved V gene where checked; the cause of the rest is unknown. Recorded for this sample are about 110,000 clones; approximately 90% of them occurred a single time. Roughly 1.3% of the sample is taken by the ten largest. The sample was peripheral blood. Receptors originate from a woman in her 30s with acute or convalescent COVID-19.

By proportion, this clone is medium-sized (0.01 to 0.1%). The rearrangement links TRBV27 to TRBJ1-2; D not certain. The CDR3 has 14 residues. Germline values: CDR1 MNHEY, CDR2 SMNVEV (reference sequence). Trimming shortened V by 0 bases and J by 2 bases, and 7 bases separated the two germline ends. CDR3: CASSLSRRNYGYTF. As DNA, the CDR3 is TGTGCCAGCAGTTTATCGAGGCGGAACTATGGCTACACCTTC.

This chain uses TRBV29-1 with TRBJ2-7, with TRBD1 matching 7 bases. The CDR3 runs to 14 residues. Germline assignment: CDR1 SQVTM and CDR2 ANQGSEA. Trimming cost V 6 bases and J 2 bases; bases outside gene matches: 10. The CDR3 spells CSVANLDRAYEQYF. In DNA, the CDR3 is TGCAGCGTGGCGAATCTTGACAGGGCCTACGAGCAGTACTTC.

The V gene is TRBV5-4, the J gene TRBJ1-1; TRBD1 is a possible D gene (5 bases). V gave up 4 bases and J gave up 2 bases, with 9 bases separating them. Germline V gene sequence: CDR1 SGHNT, CDR2 YYREEE (reference sequence). The CDR3 is made up of 13 amino acids. CDR3 sequence reads: CASSGDRNTEAFF. The CDR3 DNA reads as TGTGCCAGCAGCGGCGACAGAAACACTGAAGCTTTCTTT.

This clone was observed once. The chain links TRBV28 to TRBJ1-1; 12 bases fit TRBD1. Unmatched junction bases numbered 2, after V lost 1 base and J lost 8 bases. CDR3 length: 14 residues. The germline gives CDR1 MDHEN, CDR2 SYDVKM. The CDR3 is CASSLSGTGGEAFF. The CDR3 coding sequence is TGTGCCAGCAGTTTATCCGGGACAGGGGGCGAAGCTTTCTTT.

This clone was observed a single time. The J gene is TRBJ1-1, the V gene TRBV7-9; 8 bases match TRBD1. This CDR3 contains 13 residues. Germline lookup yields CDR1 SEHNR and CDR2 FQNEAQ (reference sequence). J was trimmed by 7 bases and V by 4 bases; bases with no gene match: 5. The CDR3, as DNA: TGTGCCAGCAGCTCCCCCAGGGGGCGTGAAGCTTTCTTT. Its translation: CASSSPRGREAFF.

This clone appeared once. The rearrangement joins TRBV7-2 to TRBJ2-3; TRBD2 aligns across 8 bases. Germline CDR1 SGHTA, CDR2 FQGNSA. The CDR3 is 17 amino acids. The trim removed 2 bases at V and 4 bases at J, leaving 11 bases unmatched. CDR3 bases: TGTGCCAGCAGCTTACGACCGGGGGGGGGTAGCGCAGATACGCAGTATTTT. Amino acids: CASSLRPGGGSADTQYF.

In its sample, this clone was seen once. The CDR3: CASSLGTGNYGYTF. The CDR3, as DNA: TGTGCCAGCAGTTTAGGGACAGGGAACTATGGCTACACCTTC. This rearrangement joins TRBV27 to TRBJ1-2; the match to TRBD1 covers 9 bases. Germline assignment: CDR1 MNHEY and CDR2 SMNVEV (reference sequence). J gave up 2 bases and V 2 bases, and 0 bases lay outside the gene matches. This CDR3 has 14 amino acids.

This clone was detected only once. V and J are TRBV18 and TRBJ1-1; TRBD1 matches 10 bases. Germline V CDR1 and CDR2: KGHSH, LQKENI. V was clipped by 4 bases and J by 1 base; unmatched bases: 6. The CDR3 length is 16 residues. CDR3 sequence reads: CASSLRQGARNTEAFF. The CDR3 DNA reads TGTGCCAGCTCACTCAGACAGGGGGCAAGGAACACTGAAGCTTTCTTT.

This chain links TRBV7-6 with TRBJ2-6, with D hard to call. With 1 base removed from V and 0 bases from J, the gap between germline ends came to 7 bases. Germline-derived CDR1 and CDR2 are SGHVS and FNYEAQ. The CDR3 runs 16 residues. The chain's CDR3 is CASSLDSDSGANVLTF. The CDR3 coding sequence is TGTGCCAGCAGCTTAGATTCAGACTCTGGGGCCAACGTCCTGACTTTC.

The rearrangement links TRBV5-6 to TRBJ1-3, with D maybe TRBD1 (6 bases). Germline V gene data show CDR1 as SGHDT and CDR2 as YYEEEE. This CDR3 spans 17 amino acids. V shed 3 bases and J shed 0 bases, with 16 bases lying between them. DNA for the CDR3: TGTGCCAGCAGCTCCTGGACAGAAGAATACTCTGGAAACACCATATATTTT. Amino acids: CASSSWTEEYSGNTIYF. The variable domain in full, with the rest retrieved from reference TRBV5-6 and TRBJ1-3, is DAGVTQSPTHLIKTRGQQVTLRCSPKSGHDTVSWYQQALGQGPQFIFQYYEEEERQRGNFPDRFSGHQFPNYSSELNVNALLLGDSALYLCASSSWTEEYSGNTIYFGEGSWLTVV.

The chain combines TRBV5-1 with TRBJ1-1; weak D call: TRBD1 (5 bases). The CDR3 length is 14 residues. The V end lost 0 bases, the J end lost 1 base, and 7 bases lay between the germline ends. Germline V gene lookup returns CDR1 SGHRS and CDR2 YFSETQ. The CDR3 here is CASSLAGQNTEAFF. In DNA form, the CDR3 reads TGCGCCAGCAGCTTGGCCGGACAGAACACTGAAGCTTTCTTT.

The chain has TRBV10-3 and TRBJ2-7; 11 positions match TRBD2. This CDR3 comprises 19 residues. Germline CDR1 reads ENHRY; CDR2 reads SYGVKD. The trim removed 7 bases at V and 4 bases at J, leaving 21 bases unmatched. CDR3 DNA sequence: TGTGCCATCACTCGAATTCAACTAGCGGGAGCAACACCAATATACGAGCAGTACTTC. Translating gives CAITRIQLAGATPIYEQYF.

This clone was counted once. This chain uses TRBV6-5 with TRBJ2-2; the match to TRBD1 covers 7 bases. The ends lost 6 bases at V and 3 bases at J; junction bases unmatched: 7. CDR1 and CDR2 (germline): MNHEY, SVGAGI. This CDR3 region has 15 residues. The DNA of the CDR3 is TGTGCCAGCAGCCTACAGGGGCTGCACACCGGGGAGCTGTTTTTT. This encodes CASSLQGLHTGELFF.

V gene TRBV19 combines with J gene TRBJ1-1; 7 positions match TRBD1. Germline CDR1 and CDR2: LNHDA and SQIVND (reference sequence). Germline trimming cut 9 bases from V and 2 bases from J; bases unmatched to any gene: 18. The CDR3 consists of 17 residues. The CDR3 loop reads CASTNLRQGGFNTEAFF. In DNA, the CDR3 is TGTGCCAGCACAAATTTGCGACAGGGTGGTTTTAACACTGAAGCTTTCTTT.

This clone came up once. V and J are TRBV6-1 and TRBJ1-1; 10 bases map to TRBD1. After removal of 2 bases from V and 7 bases from J, the junction contained 7 bases not matched to a gene. The CDR3 sequence is 15 residues long. Germline V CDR1 and CDR2: MNHNS, SASEGT. CDR3 sequence (DNA): TGTGCCAGCAGTGAATACGGGACAGGGGCTATTGAAGCTTTCTTT. This encodes CASSEYGTGAIEAFF.

This sequence joins TRBV28 and TRBJ1-6; D gene uncertain. CDR1 is MDHEN, CDR2 SYDVKM, per germline. This CDR3 has 14 residues. Between the trimmed V and J ends, which lost 5 bases and 9 bases, there was a span of 14 bases. CDR3 sequence (DNA): TGTGCCAGCAGTCCTCCCGCCCGAGGTTCACCCCTCCACTTT. Amino acids: CASSPPARGSPLHF.

The chain's CDR3 is CASSKDGQSYEQYF. In DNA, the CDR3 is TGTGCCAGCAGCAAAGACGGACAGTCCTACGAGCAGTACTTC. The chain is built from TRBV21-1 and TRBJ2-7; the table's D call, TRBD1, has no DNA check behind it. TRBV21-1 constitutes a pseudogene. The CDR3 has 14 residues.